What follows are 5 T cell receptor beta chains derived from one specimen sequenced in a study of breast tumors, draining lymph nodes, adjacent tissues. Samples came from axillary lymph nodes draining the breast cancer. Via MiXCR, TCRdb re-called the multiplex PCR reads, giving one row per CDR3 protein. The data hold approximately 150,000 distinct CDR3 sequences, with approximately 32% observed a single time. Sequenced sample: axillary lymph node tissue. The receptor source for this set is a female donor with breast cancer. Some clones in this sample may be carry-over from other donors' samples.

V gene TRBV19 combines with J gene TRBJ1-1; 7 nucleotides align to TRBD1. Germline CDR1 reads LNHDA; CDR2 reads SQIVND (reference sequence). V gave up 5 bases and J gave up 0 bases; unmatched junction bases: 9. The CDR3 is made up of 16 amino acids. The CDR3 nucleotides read TGTGCCAGTAGTCCCCACTCGACAGGGATGAACACTGAAGCTTTCTTT. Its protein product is CASSPHSTGMNTEAFF.

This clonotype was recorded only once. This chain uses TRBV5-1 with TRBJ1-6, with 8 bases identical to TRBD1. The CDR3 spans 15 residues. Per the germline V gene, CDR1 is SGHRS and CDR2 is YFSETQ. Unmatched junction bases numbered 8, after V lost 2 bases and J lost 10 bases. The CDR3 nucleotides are TGCGCCAGCAGCTTATCCGGACAGGGAGGGTCACCCCTCCACTTT. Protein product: CASSLSGQGGSPLHF.

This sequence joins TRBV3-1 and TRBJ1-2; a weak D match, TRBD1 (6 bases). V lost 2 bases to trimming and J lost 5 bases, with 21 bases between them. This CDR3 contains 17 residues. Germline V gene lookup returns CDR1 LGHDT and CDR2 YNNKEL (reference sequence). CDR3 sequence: CASSQPAYREPLYGYTF. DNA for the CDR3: TGTGCCAGCAGCCAACCTGCCTACAGGGAACCCCTATATGGCTACACCTTC. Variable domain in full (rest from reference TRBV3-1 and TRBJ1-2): DTAVSQTPKYLVTQMGNDKSIKCEQNLGHDTMYWYKQDSKKFLKIMFSYNNKELIINETVPNRFSPKSPDKAHLNLHINSLELGDSAVYFCASSQPAYREPLYGYTFGSGTRLTVV.

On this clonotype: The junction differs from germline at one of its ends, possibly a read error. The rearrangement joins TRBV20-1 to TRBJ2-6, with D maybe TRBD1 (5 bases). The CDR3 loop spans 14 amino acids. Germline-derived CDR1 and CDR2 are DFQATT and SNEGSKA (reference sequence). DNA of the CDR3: TGCAGTGCTAGTATAGCCTTTGGGGCCGACGTCCTGACTTTC. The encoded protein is CSASIAFGADVLTF.

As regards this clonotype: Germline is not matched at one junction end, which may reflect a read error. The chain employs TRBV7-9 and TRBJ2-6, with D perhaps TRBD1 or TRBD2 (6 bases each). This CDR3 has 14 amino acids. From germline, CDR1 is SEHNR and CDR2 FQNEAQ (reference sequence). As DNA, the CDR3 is TGTGCCAGCAGCTTAGGGGACGGGGGCCACAATGAGCAGTTC. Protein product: CASSLGDGGHNEQF.